This T cell receptor beta chain was captured in a study of early T cells in non-severe SARS-CoV-2 infection. At the level of the study: Sequencing of unsorted whole blood was done on bulk RNA, leaving chains unpaired. Findings of the study overall: Anti-spike CD8 responses were favored by VDJdb matching, which missed private and CD4 specificities.

Researchers tagged individual cDNA molecules with unique molecular identifiers. TCRdb reprocessed the 5' RACE reads with MiXCR, giving one entry per CDR3 protein. Of some 42,000 distinct CDR3 sequences listed, about 6.5% are singletons. There are many counts of this clonotype. Its matching antigen is unknown. Germline values: CDR1 SGHDT, CDR2 YYEEEE. The CDR3 has 14 residues. Trimming pared 0 bases from V and 1 base from J, leaving 7 bases between. Source: whole blood, taken at baseline. This chain connects TRBV5-6 to TRBJ2-5; D is possibly TRBD1 (5 bases). The sequence was obtained from an adult who was a healthcare worker with PCR-confirmed SARS-CoV-2 infection or an uninfected control (not recorded which). CDR3 in DNA: TGTGCCAGCAGCTTGGTCGACAGCCAAGAGACCCAGTACTTC. This codes for CASSLVDSQETQYF. The full variable domain, in which reference TRBV5-6 and TRBJ2-5 provide the parts outside the CDR3, is DAGVTQSPTHLIKTRGQQVTLRCSPKSGHDTVSWYQQALGQGPQFIFQYYEEEERQRGNFPDRFSGHQFPNYSSELNVNALLLGDSALYLCASSLVDSQETQYFGPGTRLLVL.